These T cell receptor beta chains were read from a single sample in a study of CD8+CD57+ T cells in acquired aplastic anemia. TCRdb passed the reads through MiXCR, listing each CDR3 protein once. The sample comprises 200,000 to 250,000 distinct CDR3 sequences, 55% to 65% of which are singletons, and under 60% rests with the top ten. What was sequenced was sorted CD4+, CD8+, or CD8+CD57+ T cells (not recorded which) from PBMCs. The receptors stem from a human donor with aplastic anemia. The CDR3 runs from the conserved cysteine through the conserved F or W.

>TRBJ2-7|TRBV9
CASSVGAKQHYEQYF
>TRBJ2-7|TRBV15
CATSTKSEQYF
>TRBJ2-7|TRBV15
CATSESGGSGGYEQYF
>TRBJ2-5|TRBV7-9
CASSSSGGTQETQYF
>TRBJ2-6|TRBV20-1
CSARDRGAVDGSGANVLTF
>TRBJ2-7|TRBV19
CASSTGHEQYF
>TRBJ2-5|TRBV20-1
CSAPGGVETQYF
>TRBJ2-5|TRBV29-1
CSVEPTIDAQYF
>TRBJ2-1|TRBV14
CASSQVRQGGNEQFF
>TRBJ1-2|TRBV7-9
CASTGSGTHGYTF
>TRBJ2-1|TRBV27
CASSISLLSEQFF
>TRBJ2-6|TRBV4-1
CASSQLTGKGLGANVLTF
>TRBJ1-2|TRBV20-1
CSATTGGSGYTF
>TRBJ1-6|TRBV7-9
CASSLLGSSYNSPLHF
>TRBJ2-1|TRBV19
CASRESPRRLNEQFF
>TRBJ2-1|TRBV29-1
CSGDLWVGAGEQFF
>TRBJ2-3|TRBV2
CASSAGTHSTDTQYF
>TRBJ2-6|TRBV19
CASSISHRGRISGANVLTF
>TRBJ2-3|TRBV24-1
CATSGLQGGTDTQYF
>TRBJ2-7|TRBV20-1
CSARRGGRYEQYF
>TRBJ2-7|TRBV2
CASSTSGRGYEQYF
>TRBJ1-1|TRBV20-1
CSARETGNTEAFF
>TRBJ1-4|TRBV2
CASRLRVEGAGKLFF
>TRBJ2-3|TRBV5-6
CASSRTPRENTQYF
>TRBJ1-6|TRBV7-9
CASSAQPRGVESPLHF
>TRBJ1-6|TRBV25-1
CASSAWDRGSPLHF
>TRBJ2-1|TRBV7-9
CASTLSLLAYNEQFF
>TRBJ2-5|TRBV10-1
CANPIAYHQETQYF
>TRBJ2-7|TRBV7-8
CASSLEVGTYEQYF
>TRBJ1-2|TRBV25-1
CASSERQTRGYTF
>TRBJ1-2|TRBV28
CASKPGANYGYTF
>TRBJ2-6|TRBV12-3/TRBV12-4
CASSFGLSGANVLTF
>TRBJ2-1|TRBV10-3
CAIRTGGPEQFF
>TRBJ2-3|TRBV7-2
CASSLVYTDTQYF
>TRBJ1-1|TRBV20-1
CSASVGNTEAFF
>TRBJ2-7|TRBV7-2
CASSFSARASGSYEQYF
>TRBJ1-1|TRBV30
CAWSNNRGKAFF
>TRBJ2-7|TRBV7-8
CASSPSGKPYEQYF
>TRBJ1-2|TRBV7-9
CASSLRQGYTF
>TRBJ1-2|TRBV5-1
CASSLDLGFVNGYTF
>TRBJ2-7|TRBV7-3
CASSFGQLYEQYF
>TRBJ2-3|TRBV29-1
CSVSGRHTDTQYF
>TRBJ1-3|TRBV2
CASIRGTRSSGNTIYF
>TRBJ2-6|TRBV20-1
CSARAGGAGGANVLTF
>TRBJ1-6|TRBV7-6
CASSLGNTSPLHF
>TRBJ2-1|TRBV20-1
CSARRGGGNEQFF
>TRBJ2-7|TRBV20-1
CSAGSGPTYEQYF